Below are 10 T cell receptor beta chains sequenced from a single sample in a study of cytomegalovirus exposure and HLA in healthy donors. PCR was performed using 60 Vbeta and 13 Jbeta primers. TCRdb's table, derived via immunoSEQ multiplex PCR, lists solely in-frame clones and lacks some. Among over 40,000 clones listed, about 90% were seen once. The sequencing sample was made of PBMCs. The receptor set was obtained from a woman aged 40 to 50 in good health and CMV-seropositive.

There are a few counts of this clone. CDR3 nucleotide sequence: TGTGCCAGTACCAACAGGGGCGTTTACACTGAAGCTTTCTTT. It encodes CASTNRGVYTEAFF. J is TRBJ1-1 and V is TRBV19, with 7 bases identical to TRBD1. Germline CDR1 is LNHDA and CDR2 is SQIVND (reference sequence). The CDR3 spans 14 residues. V lost 7 bases, J lost 3 bases, and 8 bases stayed unmatched.

V and J are TRBV19 and TRBJ1-5, with 11 bases fitting TRBD1. This CDR3 spans 19 amino acids. Germline values: CDR1 LNHDA, CDR2 SQIVND (reference sequence). Trimming at V came to 7 bases and at J to 3 bases, leaving 17 bases not matched to a gene. CDR3 region: CASNGVRTGGRKFNQPQHF. The CDR3 DNA follows: TGTGCCAGTAATGGGGTGAGGACAGGGGGCCGAAAGTTCAATCAGCCCCAGCATTTT.

V is TRBV10-1 and J is TRBJ2-1, with 9 bases lining up with TRBD2. Trimming took 8 bases from V and 6 from J; bases not matched to a gene: 20. The CDR3 has 18 residues. CDR1 is WNHNN, CDR2 SYGVQD, per germline (reference sequence). CDR3 sequence: CASPKQGVAGVLPNEQFF. Written as DNA, the CDR3 is TGCGCCAGCCCGAAGCAGGGAGTAGCGGGAGTACTGCCCAATGAGCAGTTCTTC.

V is TRBV7-2 and J is TRBJ2-6; weak D call: TRBD2 (5 bases). The ends were cut back, 3 bases at V and 0 bases at J, with 9 bases in the middle. CDR3 size: 16 residues. Germline V lookup: CDR1 SGHTA, CDR2 FQGNSA. The CDR3 reads CASSLKAASGANVLTF. The CDR3 DNA sequence: TGTGCCAGCAGCTTGAAAGCGGCCTCTGGGGCCAACGTCCTGACTTTC.

The chain recombines TRBV14 with TRBJ2-5; 11 nucleotides line up with TRBD2. CDR1 is SGHDN and CDR2 is FVKESK in the germline V gene. CDR3 length equals 16 residues. With 4 bases clipped from V and 6 bases from J, the junction kept 10 bases outside the gene matches. In DNA form, the CDR3 reads TGTGCCAGCAGCCTACAACTAGCGGGAGAGGCTAAGACCCAGTACTTC. Protein: CASSLQLAGEAKTQYF.

The gene calls are TRBV6-4 and TRBJ2-6; 8 positions agree with TRBD1. The CDR3 extends over 16 amino acids. From germline, CDR1 is MRHNA and CDR2 SNTAGT. The trim removed 11 bases at V and 2 bases at J, leaving 11 bases unmatched. The DNA of the CDR3 is TGTGCCGCGCAGGGACAGGAGACTCCTGGGGCCAACGTCCTGACTTTC. This gives the protein CAAQGQETPGANVLTF.

This clone was seen a single time. V is TRBV7-6 and J is TRBJ1-3; a possible D gene is TRBD1 (5 bases). Germline values: CDR1 SGHVS, CDR2 FNYEAQ. The CDR3 loop spans 15 amino acids. Trimming removed 1 base at V and 2 bases at J, with 9 bases between. The CDR3 spells CASSLDLRAGNTIYF. For the CDR3, the DNA is TGTGCCAGCAGCTTAGATCTCAGGGCTGGAAACACCATATATTTT.

The chain joins TRBV5-6 to TRBJ2-7; tentative D call: TRBD2 (5 bases). This CDR3 region has 15 residues. The V end lost 4 bases, the J end lost 1 base, and 15 bases lay between the germline ends. The germline V gene has CDR1 SGHDT and CDR2 YYEEEE. In nucleotides, the CDR3 is TGTGCCAGCAGCGCCGACTACCCCCCTTCCTACGAGCAGTACTTC. Translated: CASSADYPPSYEQYF.

The chain joins TRBV5-1 to TRBJ2-7; D perhaps matches TRBD1 (6 bases). The CDR3 length is 14 residues. Germline CDR1 is SGHRS and CDR2 is YFSETQ. Trimming left V 0 bases short and J 2 bases short, with 9 bases between. The CDR3 region has the DNA TGCGCCAGCAGCTTGGAACAGGGCACCTACGAGCAGTACTTC. Translating gives CASSLEQGTYEQYF.

The chain is built from TRBV11-2 and TRBJ2-1; D may be TRBD2 (5 bases). The CDR3 extends over 15 amino acids. Trimming cost V 0 bases and J 1 base, with 7 bases left between them. Germline V gives CDR1 SGHAT, CDR2 FQNNGV. The CDR3 spells CASSLEAASYNEQFF. CDR3 in DNA: TGTGCCAGCAGCTTAGAAGCGGCTTCCTACAATGAGCAGTTCTTC.